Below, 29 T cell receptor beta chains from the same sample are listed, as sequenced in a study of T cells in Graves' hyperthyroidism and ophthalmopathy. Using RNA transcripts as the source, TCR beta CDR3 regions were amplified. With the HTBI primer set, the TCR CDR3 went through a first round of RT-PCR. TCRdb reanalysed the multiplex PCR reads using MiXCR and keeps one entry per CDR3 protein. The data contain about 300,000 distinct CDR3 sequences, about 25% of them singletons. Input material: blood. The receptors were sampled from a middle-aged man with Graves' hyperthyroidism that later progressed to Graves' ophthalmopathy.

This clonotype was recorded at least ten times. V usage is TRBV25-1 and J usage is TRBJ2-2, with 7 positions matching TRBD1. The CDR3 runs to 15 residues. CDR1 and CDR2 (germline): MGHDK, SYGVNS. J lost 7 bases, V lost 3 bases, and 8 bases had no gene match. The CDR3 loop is CASSDTGDHSGELFF. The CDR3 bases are TGTGCCAGCAGTGACACAGGGGATCATAGCGGGGAGCTGTTTTTT. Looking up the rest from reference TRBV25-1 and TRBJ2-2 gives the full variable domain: EADIYQTPRYLVIGTGKKITLECSQTMGHDKMYWYQQDPGMELHLIHYSYGVNSTEKGDLSSESTVSRIRTEHFPLTLESARPSHTSQYLCASSDTGDHSGELFFGEGSRLTVL.

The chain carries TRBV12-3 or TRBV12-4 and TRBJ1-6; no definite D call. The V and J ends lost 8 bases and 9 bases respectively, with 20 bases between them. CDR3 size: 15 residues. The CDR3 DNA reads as TGTGCCAGCGCCCTCCTCGGAGCCTCGGGTTCACCCCTCCACTTT. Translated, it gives CASALLGASGSPLHF.

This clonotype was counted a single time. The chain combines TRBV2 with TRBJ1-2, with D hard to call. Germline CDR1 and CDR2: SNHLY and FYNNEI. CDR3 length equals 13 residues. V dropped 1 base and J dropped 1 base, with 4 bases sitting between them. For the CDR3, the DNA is TGTGCCAGCAGTGAAGACTATAACTATGGCTACACCTTC. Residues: CASSEDYNYGYTF.

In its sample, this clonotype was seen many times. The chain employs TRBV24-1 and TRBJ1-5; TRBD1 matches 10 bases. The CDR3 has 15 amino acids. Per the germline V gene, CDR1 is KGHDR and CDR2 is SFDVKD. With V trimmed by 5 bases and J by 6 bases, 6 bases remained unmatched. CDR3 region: CATSGSGQGFQPQHF. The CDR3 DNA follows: TGTGCCACCAGTGGGTCGGGACAGGGGTTTCAGCCCCAGCATTTT.

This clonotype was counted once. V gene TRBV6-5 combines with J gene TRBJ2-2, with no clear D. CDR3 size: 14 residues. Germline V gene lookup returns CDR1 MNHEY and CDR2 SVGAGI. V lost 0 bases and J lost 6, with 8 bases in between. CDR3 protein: CASSYSYGSGELFF. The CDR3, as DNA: TGTGCCAGCAGTTACTCCTACGGGTCCGGGGAGCTGTTTTTT.

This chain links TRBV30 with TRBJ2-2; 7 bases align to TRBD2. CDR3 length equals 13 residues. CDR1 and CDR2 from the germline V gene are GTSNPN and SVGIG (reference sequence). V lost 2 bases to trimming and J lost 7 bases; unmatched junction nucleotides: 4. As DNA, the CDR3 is TGTGCCTGGAGTAACCTAGCGGACGGGGAGCTGTTTTTT. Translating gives CAWSNLADGELFF.

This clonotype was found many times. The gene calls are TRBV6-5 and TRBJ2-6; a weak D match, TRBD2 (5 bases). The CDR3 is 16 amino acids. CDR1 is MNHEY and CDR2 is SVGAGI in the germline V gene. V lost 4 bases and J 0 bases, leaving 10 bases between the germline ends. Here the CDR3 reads CASSFRLRSGANVLTF. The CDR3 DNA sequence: TGTGCCAGCAGTTTTAGACTACGCTCTGGGGCCAACGTCCTGACTTTC.

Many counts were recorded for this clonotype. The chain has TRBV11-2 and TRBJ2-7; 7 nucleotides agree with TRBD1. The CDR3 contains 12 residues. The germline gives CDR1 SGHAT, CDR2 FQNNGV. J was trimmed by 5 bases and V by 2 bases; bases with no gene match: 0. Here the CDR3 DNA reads TGTGCCAGCAGCTTACAGGGGGACGAGCAGTACTTC. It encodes CASSLQGDEQYF.

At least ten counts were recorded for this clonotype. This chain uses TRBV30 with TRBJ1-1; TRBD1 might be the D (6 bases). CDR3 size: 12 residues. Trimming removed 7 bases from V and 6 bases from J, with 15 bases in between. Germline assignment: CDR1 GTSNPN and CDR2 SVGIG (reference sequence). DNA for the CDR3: TGTGCCTTTGAACAGGGTTGGGCTGAAGCTTTCTTT. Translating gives CAFEQGWAEAFF. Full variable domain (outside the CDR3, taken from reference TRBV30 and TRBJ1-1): SQTIHQWPATLVQPVGSPLSLECTVEGTSNPNLYWYRQAAGRGLQLLFYSVGIGQISSEVPQNLSASRPQDRQFILSSKKLLLSDSGFYLCAFEQGWAEAFFGQGTRLTVV.

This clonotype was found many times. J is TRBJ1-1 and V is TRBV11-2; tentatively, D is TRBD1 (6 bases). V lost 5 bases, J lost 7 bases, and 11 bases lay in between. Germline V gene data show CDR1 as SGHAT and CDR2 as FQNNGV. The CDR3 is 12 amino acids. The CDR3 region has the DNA TGTGCCAGCAGCCCCCGGACAGATGAAGCTTTCTTT. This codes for CASSPRTDEAFF.

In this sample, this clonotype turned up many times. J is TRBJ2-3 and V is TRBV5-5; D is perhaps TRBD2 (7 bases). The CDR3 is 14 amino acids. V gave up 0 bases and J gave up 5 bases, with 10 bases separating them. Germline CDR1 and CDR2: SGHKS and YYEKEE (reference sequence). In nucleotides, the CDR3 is TGTGCCAGCAGCTTGGAGAGGGGGGGAGATACGCAGTATTTT. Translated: CASSLERGGDTQYF.

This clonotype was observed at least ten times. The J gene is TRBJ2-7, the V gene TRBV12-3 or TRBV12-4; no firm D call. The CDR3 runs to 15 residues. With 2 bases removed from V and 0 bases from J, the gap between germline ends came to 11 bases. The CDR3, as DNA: TGTGCCAGCAGTTTATCGATTCAGAGCTCCTACGAGCAGTACTTC. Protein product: CASSLSIQSSYEQYF.

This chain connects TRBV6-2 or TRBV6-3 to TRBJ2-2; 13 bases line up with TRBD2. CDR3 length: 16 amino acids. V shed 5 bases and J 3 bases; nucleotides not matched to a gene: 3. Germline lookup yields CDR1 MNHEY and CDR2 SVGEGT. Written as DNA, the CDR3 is TGTGCCAGCAGTGGGACTAGCGGGACTTACACCGGGGAGCTGTTTTTT. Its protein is CASSGTSGTYTGELFF.

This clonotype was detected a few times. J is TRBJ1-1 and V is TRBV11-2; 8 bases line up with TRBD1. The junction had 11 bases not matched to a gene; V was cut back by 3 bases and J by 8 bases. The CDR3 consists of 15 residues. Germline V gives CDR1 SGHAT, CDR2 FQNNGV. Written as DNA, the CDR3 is TGTGCCAGCAGCTTTGGTCCGGGACAGGTTGGGGAAGCTTTCTTT. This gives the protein CASSFGPGQVGEAFF. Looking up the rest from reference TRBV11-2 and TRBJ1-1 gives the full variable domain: EAGVAQSPRYKIIEKRQSVAFWCNPISGHATLYWYQQILGQGPKLLIQFQNNGVVDDSQLPKDRFSAERLKGVDSTLKIQPAKLEDSAVYLCASSFGPGQVGEAFFGQGTRLTVV.

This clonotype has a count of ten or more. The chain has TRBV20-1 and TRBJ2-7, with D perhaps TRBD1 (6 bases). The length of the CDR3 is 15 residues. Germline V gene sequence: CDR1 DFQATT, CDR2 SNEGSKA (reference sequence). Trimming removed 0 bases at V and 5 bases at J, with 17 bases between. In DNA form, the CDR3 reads TGCAGTGCTAGAGATATAGTGGGACACTTGAACGAGCAGTACTTC. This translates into CSARDIVGHLNEQYF.

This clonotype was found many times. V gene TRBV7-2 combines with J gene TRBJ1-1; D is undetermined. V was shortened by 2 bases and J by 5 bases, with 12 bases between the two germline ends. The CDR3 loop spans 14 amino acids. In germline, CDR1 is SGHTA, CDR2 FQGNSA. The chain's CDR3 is CASSLSPGGTEAFF. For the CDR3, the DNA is TGTGCCAGCAGCTTATCCCCCGGTGGGACTGAAGCTTTCTTT.

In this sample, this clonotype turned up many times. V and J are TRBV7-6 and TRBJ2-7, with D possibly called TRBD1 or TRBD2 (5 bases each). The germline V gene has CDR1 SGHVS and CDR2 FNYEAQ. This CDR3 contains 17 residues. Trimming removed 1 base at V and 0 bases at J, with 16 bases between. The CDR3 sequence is CASSLVPRGQGSYEQYF. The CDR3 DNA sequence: TGTGCCAGCAGCTTAGTCCCCCGCGGGCAGGGCTCCTACGAGCAGTACTTC.

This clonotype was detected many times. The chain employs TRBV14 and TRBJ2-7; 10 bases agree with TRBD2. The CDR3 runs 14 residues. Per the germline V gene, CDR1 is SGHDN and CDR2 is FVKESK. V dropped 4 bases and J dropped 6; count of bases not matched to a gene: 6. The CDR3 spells CASSRAGGPTEQYF. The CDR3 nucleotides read TGTGCCAGCAGCCGAGCGGGAGGGCCGACCGAGCAGTACTTC.

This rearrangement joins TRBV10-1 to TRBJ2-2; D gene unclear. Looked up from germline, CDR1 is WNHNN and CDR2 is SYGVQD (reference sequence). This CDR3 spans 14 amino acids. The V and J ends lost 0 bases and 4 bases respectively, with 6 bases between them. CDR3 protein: CASSESFGTGELFF. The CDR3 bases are TGCGCCAGCAGTGAGTCCTTTGGCACCGGGGAGCTGTTTTTT.

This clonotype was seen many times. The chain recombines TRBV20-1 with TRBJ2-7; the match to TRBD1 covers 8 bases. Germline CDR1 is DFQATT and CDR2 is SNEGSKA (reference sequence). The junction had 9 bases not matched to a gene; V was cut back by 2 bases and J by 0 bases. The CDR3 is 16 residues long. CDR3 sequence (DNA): TGCAGTGCTAGACCCAGGGGGCACCGAGCCTCCTACGAGCAGTACTTC. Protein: CSARPRGHRASYEQYF.

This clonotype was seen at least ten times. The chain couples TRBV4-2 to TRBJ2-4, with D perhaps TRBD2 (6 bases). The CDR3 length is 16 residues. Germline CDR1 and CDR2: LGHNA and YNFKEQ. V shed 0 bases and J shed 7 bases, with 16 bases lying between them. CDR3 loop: CASSQEILEGGNIQYF. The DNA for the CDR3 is TGTGCCAGCAGCCAAGAAATACTGGAAGGAGGGAACATTCAGTACTTC.

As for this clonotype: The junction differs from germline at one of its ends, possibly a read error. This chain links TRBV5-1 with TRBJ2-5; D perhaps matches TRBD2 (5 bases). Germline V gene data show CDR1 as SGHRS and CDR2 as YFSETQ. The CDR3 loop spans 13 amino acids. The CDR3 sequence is CDSSLTGQETQYF. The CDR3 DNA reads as TGCGACAGCAGCTTAACGGGACAAGAGACCCAGTACTTC.

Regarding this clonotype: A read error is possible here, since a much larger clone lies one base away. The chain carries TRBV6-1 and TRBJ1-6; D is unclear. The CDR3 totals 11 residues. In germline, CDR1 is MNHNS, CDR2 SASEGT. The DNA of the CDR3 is TGTGCCAGCAGTAGAACATCACCCCCCCACTTT. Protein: CASSRTSPPHF.

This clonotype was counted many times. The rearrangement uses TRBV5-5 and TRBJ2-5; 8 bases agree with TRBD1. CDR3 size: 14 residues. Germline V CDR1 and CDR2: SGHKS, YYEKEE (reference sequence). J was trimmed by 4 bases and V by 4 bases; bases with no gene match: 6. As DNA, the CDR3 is TGTGCCAGCAGCCTCGGACAGGGCTTAGAGACCCAGTACTTC. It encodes CASSLGQGLETQYF.

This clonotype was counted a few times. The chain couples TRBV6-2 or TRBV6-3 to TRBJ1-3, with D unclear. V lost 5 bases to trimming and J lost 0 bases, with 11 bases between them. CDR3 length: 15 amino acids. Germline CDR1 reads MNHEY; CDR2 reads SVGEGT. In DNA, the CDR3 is TGTGCCAGCAGTACCCCCGACGGCTCTGGAAACACCATATATTTT. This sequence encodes CASSTPDGSGNTIYF.

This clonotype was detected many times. Here the CDR3 DNA reads TGTGCCATCAGTGAGTCGCTAGGGGGGAGGGTCCAAGAGACCCAGTACTTC. This gives the protein CAISESLGGRVQETQYF. V gene TRBV10-3 combines with J gene TRBJ2-5; D possibly corresponds to TRBD2 (7 bases). The CDR3 length is 17 residues. The germline gives CDR1 ENHRY, CDR2 SYGVKD. V lost 0 bases to trimming and J lost 1 base, with 15 bases between them.

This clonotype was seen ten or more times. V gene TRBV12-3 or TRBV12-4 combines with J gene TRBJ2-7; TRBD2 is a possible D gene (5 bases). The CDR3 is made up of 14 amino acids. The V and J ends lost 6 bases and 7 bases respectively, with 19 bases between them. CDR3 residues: CASRYYLPTSEQYF. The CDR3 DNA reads TGTGCCAGCAGATACTACCTCCCTACTAGTGAGCAGTACTTC.

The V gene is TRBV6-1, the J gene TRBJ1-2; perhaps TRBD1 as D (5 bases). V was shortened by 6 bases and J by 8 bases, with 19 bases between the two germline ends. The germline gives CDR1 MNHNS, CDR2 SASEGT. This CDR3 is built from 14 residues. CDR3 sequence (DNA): TGTGCCAGCAGCCTGGGGGACTTTTGGAGCGGCTACACCTTC. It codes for CASSLGDFWSGYTF.

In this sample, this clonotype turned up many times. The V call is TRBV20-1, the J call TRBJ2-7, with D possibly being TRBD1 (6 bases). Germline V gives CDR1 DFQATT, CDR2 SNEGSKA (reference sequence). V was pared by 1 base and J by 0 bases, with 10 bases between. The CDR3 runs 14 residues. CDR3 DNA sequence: TGCAGTGCTAGAGGAACAGGGACCTCCTACGAGCAGTACTTC. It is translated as CSARGTGTSYEQYF.